This T cell receptor beta chain is from a study of cytomegalovirus exposure and HLA in healthy donors. Whole-study results and caveats: Reported results showed that the classifier diagnosed cytomegalovirus status with high specificity and sensitivity. Sequencing artifact likely explains a cluster of highly shared sequence variants. In an earlier analysis, in some 500 donors, most V segments appeared productive either ~90% or ~30% of the time. Across HLA loci, a later analysis found differing TCR association rates, with DRB1 most and HLA-C fewest.

Germline V CDR1 and CDR2: MNHEY, SMNVEV (reference sequence). The junction had 1 base not matched to a gene; V was cut back by 6 bases and J by 3 bases. The CDR3 covers 14 residues. PCR primers comprised 60 Vbeta and 13 Jbeta primers. Clones were read by immunoSEQ multiplex PCR, and TCRdb kept only the in-frame ones, dropping some. Of more than 110,000 clones listed, about 80% are singletons. Concerning this clone: The antigen is not known.

The TCR comes from a man aged 25-40 years in good health and CMV-seropositive. Sequenced material: PBMCs. J is TRBJ2-3 and V is TRBV27; TRBD2 matches 12 bases. The CDR3 region is CASRLAGGTDTQYF. The CDR3 nucleotides read TGTGCCAGCAGACTAGCGGGAGGAACAGATACGCAGTATTTT.